The source of this T cell receptor beta chain is a study of CD8 T cells in Susac syndrome. Study-wide context: Blood was drawn from Susac syndrome patients while they were therapy-naive, on corticosteroids, or on intravenous immunoglobulin alone. Study observations and caveats: The CD4+ T cell repertoires in Susac syndrome were not clonally expanded.

When the RNA was reverse transcribed, random hexamers were used with an input of about 0.5 to 1 ug. Amplification of the TCR beta CDR3 was carried out by immunoSEQ multiplex PCR, which spanned a total of 54 Vbeta and 13 Jbeta segments. TCRdb itself ran the immunoSEQ multiplex PCR reads through MiXCR, one entry per CDR3 protein. The sample lists about 200,000 distinct CDR3 sequences; 75% to 95% were seen once. A few counts support this clonotype. No antigen is known for it. The CDR3 length is 13 residues. Per the germline V gene, CDR1 is SGHTA and CDR2 is FQGTGA. Trimming took off 5 bases at V and 8 bases at J, with 13 bases between the two ends. The Susac syndrome patients fit the recently defined diagnostic criteria for definite or probable disease.

Specimen: CD4+ T cells from PBMCs. The sequence was collected from a human donor with Susac syndrome. J is TRBJ2-1 and V is TRBV7-3, with D perhaps TRBD2 (6 bases). CDR3 loop: CASSPGGGDEQFF. In DNA form, the CDR3 reads TGTGCCAGCAGCCCCGGTGGAGGGGATGAGCAGTTCTTC. Full variable domain (rest looked up from reference TRBV7-3 and TRBJ2-1): GAGVSQTPSNKVTEKGKYVELRCDPISGHTALYWYRQSLGQGPEFLIYFQGTGAADDSGLPNDRFFAVRPEGSVSTLKIQRTERGDSAVYLCASSPGGGDEQFFGPGTRLTVL.